This passage covers 13 T cell receptor beta chains from one sample sequenced in a study of PD-1 blockade in classical Hodgkin lymphoma. With no exception, relapse followed autologous stem cell transplantation in all patients, and brentuximab vedotin exposure varied. Profiling relied on immunoSEQ multiplex PCR, and the TCRdb table lists in-frame clones only, not all of them. The data contain tens of thousands of clones, 78% of them seen just once; the ten biggest clones take up under 15%. The input for sequencing was peripheral blood mononuclear cells (PBMCs), taken at baseline. The receptors derive from a human donor with classical Hodgkin lymphoma.

The V call is TRBV7-7, the J call TRBJ2-1; a possible D gene is TRBD1 (5 bases). CDR1 and CDR2 (germline): SSHAT, FNYEAQ (reference sequence). The ends were cut back, 5 bases at V and 8 bases at J, with 13 bases in the middle. CDR3 length equals 13 residues. Here the CDR3 reads CASSQNSGHEQFF. The CDR3 coding sequence is TGTGCCAGCAGCCAGAATTCAGGGCATGAGCAGTTCTTC.

DNA of the CDR3: TGTGCCAGCAGCTTGTGGCGGGAGTCCTACGAGCAGTACTTC. Its protein is CASSLWRESYEQYF. This chain uses TRBV11-2 with TRBJ2-7, with 7 nucleotides matching TRBD2. The CDR3 spans 14 residues. After removal of 3 bases from V and 1 base from J, the junction contained 3 bases not matched to a gene. Germline V gives CDR1 SGHAT, CDR2 FQNNGV.

V usage is TRBV6-6 and J usage is TRBJ2-3, with 11 positions matching TRBD2. V lost 6 bases, J lost 9 bases, and 14 bases stayed unmatched. The CDR3 covers 16 residues. Looked up from germline, CDR1 is MNHNY and CDR2 is SVGAGI (reference sequence). The CDR3 is CASRSGTSGSKVTQYF. The DNA for the CDR3 is TGTGCCAGCAGGAGCGGGACTAGCGGCTCCAAGGTGACGCAGTATTTT.

The J gene is TRBJ2-5, the V gene TRBV6-5, with D unclear. This CDR3 contains 12 residues. CDR1 is MNHEY and CDR2 is SVGAGI in the germline V gene. Trimming removed 0 bases from V and 5 bases from J, with 4 bases in between. The CDR3 bases are TGTGCCAGCAGTTACTCATGGGAGACCCAGTACTTC. This gives the protein CASSYSWETQYF.

The gene calls are TRBV4-3 and TRBJ2-7, with D possibly being TRBD2 (6 bases). Germline-derived CDR1 and CDR2 are LGHNA and YSLEER. The ends were cut back, 0 bases at V and 7 bases at J, with 10 bases in the middle. This CDR3 has 13 amino acids. CDR3 sequence (DNA): TGCGCCAGCAGCCAAGATTTCGCGGGGGAGCAGTACTTC. Residues: CASSQDFAGEQYF.

In its sample, this clone is medium-sized. The chain employs TRBV2 and TRBJ1-6; D unresolved. The CDR3 consists of 14 residues. Trimming stripped 1 base from V and 10 bases from J, with 11 bases between. CDR1 is SNHLY and CDR2 is FYNNEI in the germline V gene. CDR3 region: CASSEGLKNSPLHF. The CDR3 DNA is TGTGCCAGCAGTGAAGGGTTAAAAAACTCACCCCTCCACTTT.

J is TRBJ2-7 and V is TRBV6-5, with D tentatively TRBD1 or TRBD2 (5 bases each). The CDR3 runs to 13 residues. V was pared by 5 bases and J by 7 bases, with 15 bases between. CDR1 is MNHEY and CDR2 is SVGAGI in the germline V gene. The CDR3 sequence is CASSPGTDQEQYF. DNA for the CDR3: TGTGCCAGCAGTCCCGGGACGGACCAAGAGCAGTACTTC.

The chain is built from TRBV27 and TRBJ1-2; D gene uncertain. Per the germline V gene, CDR1 is MNHEY and CDR2 is SMNVEV (reference sequence). This CDR3 has 17 residues. V was clipped by 10 bases and J by 3 bases, with 27 bases between them. The CDR3 here is CATTPIPRLVGYYGYTF. The CDR3 bases are TGTGCCACCACACCCATCCCCCGCTTAGTCGGTTACTATGGCTACACCTTC.

This clone showed up just a few times. The chain has TRBV6-5 and TRBJ2-7; no reliable D call. V was cut by 7 bases and J by 0 bases, with 7 bases left in between. The CDR3 loop spans 12 amino acids. Germline V gives CDR1 MNHEY, CDR2 SVGAGI. For the CDR3, the DNA is TGTGCCAGCAACTGGGCCTCCTACGAGCAGTACTTC. Amino acids: CASNWASYEQYF.

The V and J genes are TRBV5-4 and TRBJ2-7; 9 positions match TRBD1. This CDR3 contains 14 residues. Trimming at V came to 2 bases and at J to 5 bases, leaving 5 bases not matched to a gene. Per germline, CDR1 SGHNT and CDR2 YYREEE (reference sequence). The CDR3 nucleotides read TGTGCCAGCAGCTTCCGGGACAGGGCGGACGAGCAGTACTTC. It codes for CASSFRDRADEQYF.

This chain links TRBV10-3 with TRBJ1-1; D perhaps matches TRBD1 (5 bases). Germline CDR1 ENHRY, CDR2 SYGVKD. The CDR3 extends over 16 amino acids. Trimming took 3 bases from V and 3 from J, leaving 17 bases between them. The CDR3 DNA reads TGTGCCATCAGTGATGGGTGGGGCAGGTGGGACACTGAAGCTTTCTTT. It specifies CAISDGWGRWDTEAFF.

This clone is a singleton in its sample. V is TRBV5-1 and J is TRBJ2-7; 8 bases map to TRBD2. Trimming at V came to 1 base and at J to 3 bases, leaving 6 bases not matched to a gene. Germline V gene data show CDR1 as SGHRS and CDR2 as YFSETQ. The CDR3 sequence is 15 residues long. CDR3 coding DNA: TGCGCCAGCAGCTTGACGGGGGGGAAGGACTACGAGCAGTACTTC. It is translated as CASSLTGGKDYEQYF.

The V and J genes are TRBV6-1 and TRBJ1-2; D gene ambiguous. V lost 4 bases, J lost 7 bases, and 16 bases lay in between. The germline CDR1 and CDR2 sequences are MNHNS and SASEGT. The CDR3 covers 14 residues. The CDR3 bases are TGTGCCAGCAGTGCATGGACGGAGGGCCGTGGCTACACCTTC. Amino acids: CASSAWTEGRGYTF.